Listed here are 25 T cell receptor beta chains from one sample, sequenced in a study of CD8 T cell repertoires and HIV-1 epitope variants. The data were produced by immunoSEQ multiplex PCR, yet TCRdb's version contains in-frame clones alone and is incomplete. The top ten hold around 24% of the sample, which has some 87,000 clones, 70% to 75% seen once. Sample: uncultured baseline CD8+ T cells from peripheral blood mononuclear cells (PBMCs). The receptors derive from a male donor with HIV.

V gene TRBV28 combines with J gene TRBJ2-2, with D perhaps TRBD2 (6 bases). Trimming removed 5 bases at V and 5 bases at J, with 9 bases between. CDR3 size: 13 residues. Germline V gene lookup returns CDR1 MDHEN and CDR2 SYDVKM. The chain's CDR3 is CASSTTSTGELFF. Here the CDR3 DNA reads TGTGCCAGCAGTACGACTAGTACCGGGGAGCTGTTTTTT.

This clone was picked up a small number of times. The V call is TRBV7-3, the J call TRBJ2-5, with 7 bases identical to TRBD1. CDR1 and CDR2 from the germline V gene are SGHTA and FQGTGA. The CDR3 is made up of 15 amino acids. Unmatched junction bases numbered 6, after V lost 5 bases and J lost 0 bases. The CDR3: CASSQTGADQETQYF. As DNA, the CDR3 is TGTGCCAGCAGCCAAACAGGGGCAGACCAAGAGACCCAGTACTTC.

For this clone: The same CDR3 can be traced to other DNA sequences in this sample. CDR3 nucleotides: TGTGCCAGCAGCCGACTAGCGGGGGGCTACAATGAGCAGTTCTTC. The encoded protein is CASSRLAGGYNEQFF. The rearrangement uses TRBV6-5 and TRBJ2-1; 13 bases align to TRBD2. The length of the CDR3 is 15 residues. Germline trimming cut 6 bases from V and 3 bases from J; bases unmatched to any gene: 2. The germline V gene has CDR1 MNHEY and CDR2 SVGAGI.

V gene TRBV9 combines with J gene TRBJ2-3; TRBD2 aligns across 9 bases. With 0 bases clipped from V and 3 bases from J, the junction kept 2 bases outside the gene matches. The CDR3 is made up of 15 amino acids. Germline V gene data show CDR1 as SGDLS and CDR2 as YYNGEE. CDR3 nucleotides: TGTGCCAGCAGCGTAGGGCTAGCGGGGACAGATACGCAGTATTTT. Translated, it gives CASSVGLAGTDTQYF.

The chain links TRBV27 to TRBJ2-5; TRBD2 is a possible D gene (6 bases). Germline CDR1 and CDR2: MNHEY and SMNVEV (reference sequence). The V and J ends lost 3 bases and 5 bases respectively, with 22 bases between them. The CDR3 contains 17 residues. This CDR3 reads CASSFLGSGSGEETQYF. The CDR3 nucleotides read TGTGCCAGCAGTTTCCTGGGTTCAGGGTCGGGAGAGGAGACCCAGTACTTC.

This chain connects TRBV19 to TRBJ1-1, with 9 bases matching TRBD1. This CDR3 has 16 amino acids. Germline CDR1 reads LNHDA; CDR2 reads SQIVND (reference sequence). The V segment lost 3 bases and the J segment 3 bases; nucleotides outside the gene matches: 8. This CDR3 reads CASSIGRDREHTEAFF. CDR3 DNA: TGTGCCAGTAGTATTGGGCGGGACAGGGAGCACACTGAAGCTTTCTTT.

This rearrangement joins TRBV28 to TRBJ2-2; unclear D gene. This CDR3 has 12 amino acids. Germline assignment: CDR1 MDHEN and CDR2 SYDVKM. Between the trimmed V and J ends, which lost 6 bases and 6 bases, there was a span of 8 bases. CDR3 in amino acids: CASSVPPGELFF. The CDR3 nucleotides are TGTGCCAGCAGCGTGCCCCCCGGGGAGCTGTTTTTT.

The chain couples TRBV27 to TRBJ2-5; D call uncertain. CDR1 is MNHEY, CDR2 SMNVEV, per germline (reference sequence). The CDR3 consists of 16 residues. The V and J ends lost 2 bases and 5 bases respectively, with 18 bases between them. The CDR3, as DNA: TGTGCCAGCAGTTTAAATATGGGCCGCGGACGGGAGACCCAGTACTTC. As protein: CASSLNMGRGRETQYF.

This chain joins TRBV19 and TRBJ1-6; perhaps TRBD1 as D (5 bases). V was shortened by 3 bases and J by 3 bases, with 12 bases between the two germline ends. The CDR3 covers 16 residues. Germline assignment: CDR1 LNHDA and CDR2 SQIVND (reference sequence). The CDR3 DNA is TGTGCCAGTAGTATTAGCACAGGCCTCTATAATTCACCCCTCCACTTT. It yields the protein CASSISTGLYNSPLHF.

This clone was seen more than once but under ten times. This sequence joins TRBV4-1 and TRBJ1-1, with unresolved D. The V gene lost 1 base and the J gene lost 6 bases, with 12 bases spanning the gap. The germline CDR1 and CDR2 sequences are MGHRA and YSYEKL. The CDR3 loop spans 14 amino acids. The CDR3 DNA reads TGCGCCAGCAGCCAAGTGTATTCCCGGCCTGAAGCTTTCTTT. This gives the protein CASSQVYSRPEAFF.

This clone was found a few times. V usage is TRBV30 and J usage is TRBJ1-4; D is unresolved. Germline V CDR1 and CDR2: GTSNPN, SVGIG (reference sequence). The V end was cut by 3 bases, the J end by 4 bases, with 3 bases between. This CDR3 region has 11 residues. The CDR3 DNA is TGTGCCTGGAGGGGTAATGAAAAACTGTTTTTT. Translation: CAWRGNEKLFF.

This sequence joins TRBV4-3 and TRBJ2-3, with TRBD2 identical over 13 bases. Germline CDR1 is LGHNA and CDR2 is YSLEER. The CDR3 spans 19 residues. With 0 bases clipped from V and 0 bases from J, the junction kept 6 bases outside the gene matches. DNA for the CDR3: TGCGCCAGCAGCCAAGACGCCGGGACTAGCGGGATTAGCACAGATACGCAGTATTTT. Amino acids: CASSQDAGTSGISTDTQYF.

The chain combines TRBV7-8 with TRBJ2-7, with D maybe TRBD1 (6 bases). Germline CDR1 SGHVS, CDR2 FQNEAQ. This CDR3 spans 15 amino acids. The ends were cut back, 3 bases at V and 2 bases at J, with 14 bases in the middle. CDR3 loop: CASSFSRTDPYEQYF. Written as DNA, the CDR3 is TGTGCCAGCAGCTTTTCCCGGACAGATCCCTACGAGCAGTACTTC. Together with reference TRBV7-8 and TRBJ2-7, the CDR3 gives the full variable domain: GAGVSQSPRYKVAKRGQDVALRCDPISGHVSLFWYQQALGQGPEFLTYFQNEAQLDKSGLPSDRFFAERPEGSVSTLKIQRTQQEDSAVYLCASSFSRTDPYEQYFGPGTRLTVT.

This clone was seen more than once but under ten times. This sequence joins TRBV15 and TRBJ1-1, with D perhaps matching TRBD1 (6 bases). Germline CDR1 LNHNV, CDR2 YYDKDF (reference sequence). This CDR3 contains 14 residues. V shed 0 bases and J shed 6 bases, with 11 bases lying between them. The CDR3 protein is CATSRDRDISEAFF. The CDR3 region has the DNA TGTGCCACCAGCAGAGATCGGGACATCTCTGAAGCTTTCTTT.

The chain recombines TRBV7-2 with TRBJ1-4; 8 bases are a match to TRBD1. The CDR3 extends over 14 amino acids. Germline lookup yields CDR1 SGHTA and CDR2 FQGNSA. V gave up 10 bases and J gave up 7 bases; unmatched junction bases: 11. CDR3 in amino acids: CATSESGGLEKLFF. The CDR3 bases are TGTGCCACCTCTGAGTCAGGGGGCCTTGAAAAACTGTTTTTT.

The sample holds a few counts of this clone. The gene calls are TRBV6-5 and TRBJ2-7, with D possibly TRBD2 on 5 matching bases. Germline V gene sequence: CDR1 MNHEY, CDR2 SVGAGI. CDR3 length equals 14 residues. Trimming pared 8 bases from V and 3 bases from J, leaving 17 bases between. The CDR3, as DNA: TGTGCCAGCCGACGAGGGTTGGAAAACTACGAGCAGTACTTC. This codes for CASRRGLENYEQYF.

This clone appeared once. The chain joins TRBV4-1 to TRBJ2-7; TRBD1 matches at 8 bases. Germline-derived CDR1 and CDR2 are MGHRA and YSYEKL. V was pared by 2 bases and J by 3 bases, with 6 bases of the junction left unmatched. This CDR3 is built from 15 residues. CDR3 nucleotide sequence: TGCGCCAGCAGCCAACCTGAGACAGGGGTCTACGAGCAGTACTTC. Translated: CASSQPETGVYEQYF.

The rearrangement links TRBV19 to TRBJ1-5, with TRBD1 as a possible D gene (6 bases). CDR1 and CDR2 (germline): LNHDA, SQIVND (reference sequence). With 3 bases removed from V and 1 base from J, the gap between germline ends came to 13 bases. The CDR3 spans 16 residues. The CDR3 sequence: CASSMGRTVSNQPQHF. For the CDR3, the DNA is TGTGCCAGTAGTATGGGGAGGACAGTAAGCAATCAGCCCCAGCATTTT. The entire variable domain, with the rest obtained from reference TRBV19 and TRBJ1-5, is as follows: DGGITQSPKYLFRKEGQNVTLSCEQNLNHDAMYWYRQDPGQGLRLIYYSQIVNDFQKGDIAEGYSVSREKKESFPLTVTSAQKNPTAFYLCASSMGRTVSNQPQHFGDGTRLSIL.

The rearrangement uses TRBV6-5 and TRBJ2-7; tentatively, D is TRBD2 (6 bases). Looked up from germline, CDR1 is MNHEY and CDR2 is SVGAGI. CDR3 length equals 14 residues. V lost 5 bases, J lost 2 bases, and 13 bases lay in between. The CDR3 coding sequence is TGTGCCAGCAGTCGGGACTCCACGCCCTACGAGCAGTACTTC. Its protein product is CASSRDSTPYEQYF.

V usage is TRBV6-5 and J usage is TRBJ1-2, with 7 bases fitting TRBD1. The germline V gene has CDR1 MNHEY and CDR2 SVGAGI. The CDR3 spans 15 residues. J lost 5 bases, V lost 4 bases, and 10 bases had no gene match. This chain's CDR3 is CASSSPRQGLYGYTF. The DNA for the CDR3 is TGTGCCAGCAGTTCCCCTAGACAGGGACTTTATGGCTACACCTTC.

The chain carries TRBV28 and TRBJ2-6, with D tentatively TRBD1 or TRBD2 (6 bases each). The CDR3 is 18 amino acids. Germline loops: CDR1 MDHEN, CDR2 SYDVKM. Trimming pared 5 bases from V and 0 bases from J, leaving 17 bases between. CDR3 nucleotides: TGTGCCAGCAGTCTCGGAGGGGGGCGGCTCTCTGGGGCCAACGTCCTGACTTTC. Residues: CASSLGGGRLSGANVLTF.

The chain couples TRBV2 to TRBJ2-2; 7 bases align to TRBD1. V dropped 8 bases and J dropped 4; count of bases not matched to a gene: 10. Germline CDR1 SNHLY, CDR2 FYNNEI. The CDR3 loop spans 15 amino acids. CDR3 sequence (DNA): TGTGCCAGCGCCGAGAGGGGGCATATCACCGGGGAGCTGTTTTTT. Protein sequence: CASAERGHITGELFF.

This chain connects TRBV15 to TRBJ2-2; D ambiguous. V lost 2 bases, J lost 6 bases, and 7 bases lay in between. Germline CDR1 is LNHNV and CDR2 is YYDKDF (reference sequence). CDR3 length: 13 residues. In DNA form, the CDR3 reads TGTGCCACCAGCAGATTTGGGGCCGGGGAGCTGTTTTTT. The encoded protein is CATSRFGAGELFF.

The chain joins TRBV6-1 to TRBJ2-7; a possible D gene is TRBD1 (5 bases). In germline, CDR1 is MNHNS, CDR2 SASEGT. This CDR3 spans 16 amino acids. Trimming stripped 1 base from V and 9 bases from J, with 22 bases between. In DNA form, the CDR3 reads TGTGCCAGCAGTGAAGAAGGGGTAGGGGCCCTCGAGAGGCAGTACTTC. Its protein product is CASSEEGVGALERQYF.

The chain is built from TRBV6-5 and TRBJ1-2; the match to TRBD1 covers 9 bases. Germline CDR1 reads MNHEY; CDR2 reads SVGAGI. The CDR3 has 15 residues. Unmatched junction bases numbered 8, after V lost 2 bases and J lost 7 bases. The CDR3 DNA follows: TGTGCCAGCAGTTACACGTCACAGGGGGCAGGTGGCTACACCTTC. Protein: CASSYTSQGAGGYTF.